This T cell receptor (beta chain) is from a study of blood T cell repertoires in COVID-19 (dated by TCRdb to 2020 to 2021). Concerning the study at large: Collaborator samples came from the United States, Italy and Spain and covered acute and convalescent phases of COVID-19. The material from the prospective study consisted of cDNA or gDNA derived from T cells, B-cell-depleted T cells, or PBMCs. Deeply sampled blood TCRbeta repertoires from subjects exposed to, actively infected with, or recovered from COVID-19 were included in the dataset. The repertoires were made available in a free public database intended to serve as a resource for research on the immune response to SARS-CoV-2. Samples came from the ongoing ImmuneRACE study (first 160 participants) plus 1,254 subjects from 6 global collaborators. A de-identified subject ID, COVID-19 status, age in years and sex were almost always included in the sample metadata. Where available, HLA class I and class II types were taken from metadata supplied by the sample provider and were not determined by assay-based typing.

A word on this clone: No cognate antigen has been identified for it. Base qualities are not provided; no much larger clone lies one nucleotide away.

V and J lose 6 bases and 1 base, and a span of 9 bases separates them. From the germline V gene, CDR1 is SNHLY and CDR2 is FYNNEI. The CDR3 covers 13 residues, taking in both the cysteine and the phenylalanine. CDR3 DNA is the only sequence kept; it has 39 bases, read in frame from the first base. The immunoSEQ Assay, a bias-controlled multiplex PCR, was used to amplify TCRbeta CDR3 regions from genomic DNA. Processing in the source paper ran as follows. Nucleated cell counts per sample were estimated from amplification of reference gene primers within the assay. To quantify the absolute abundance of each unique TCRbeta CDR3 rearrangement, sequence reads were collapsed and filtered. For each sample, productive Simpson clonality was calculated by taking the square root of Simpson's diversity index across productive rearrangements. TCRdb obtained this table from immuneACCESS and retained in-frame rearrangements with V and J assigned. These tables miss some clones; where compared with another copy, unresolved V genes account for less than half of the shortfall, and the remainder is unexplained. The V and J calls and clone size are taken from that table; D and trimming were inferred from the DNA. For this sample the table gives more than 150,000 clones, of which 60% to 80% were detected only once. The ten top clones hold about an eighth of the sample.

Overall results and qualifications from the work: Clinical and demographic metadata were provided uncurated, with the amount varying by source and participant.

Enrolling through a virtual design, the prospective study's participants ranged in age from roughly 18 to 90 years and lived across approximately 25 United States geographic areas. To assign participants to cohorts, the prospective study relied on clinical history that participants themselves reported in a screening survey and a study questionnaire. Exposed participants had been in contact, within 2 weeks of entering the study, with a person who had a PCR-confirmed or clinician-diagnosed case of COVID-19. In the prospective study, whole blood, serum and a nasopharyngeal or oropharyngeal swab were collected from each participant by mobile phlebotomists. Over a roughly 2-month period, participants in the prospective study had the option of providing additional blood draws and questionnaires. Prospective study blood samples were shipped either frozen or at room temperature before DNA extraction.

The sequence was obtained from a man in his sixties who had been exposed to COVID-19. The rearranged segments are TRBV2 and TRBJ2-5; the D gene identity is not certain. The source material was PBMCs or T cells enriched from blood (not recorded which). The DNA sequence reads TGTGCCAGCAGAGTTACTGTCCAAGAGACCCAGTACTTC. Translated, it gives CASRVTVQETQYF.